Listed here are 14 T cell receptor beta chains from one sample, sequenced in a study of T cells after yellow fever vaccination. From the 5' RACE reads, TCRdb called clonotypes with MiXCR, one entry per CDR3 protein. The sample includes nearly 550,000 distinct CDR3 sequences, roughly a fifth of them seen just once. Material: PBMCs, obtained 15 days after the yellow fever booster vaccination. The receptors were gathered from a man between 25 and 39 years old who received the YFV17D yellow fever vaccine.

There are a few counts of this clonotype. This chain links TRBV10-2 with TRBJ1-6; D uncertain. The CDR3 is 16 residues long. Trimming left V 3 bases short and J 3 bases short, with 12 bases between. The germline V gene has CDR1 WSHSY and CDR2 SAAADI. CDR3 bases: TGCGCCAGCAGTGACCAGGACGGCCTCTATAATTCACCCCTCCACTTT. It translates to CASSDQDGLYNSPLHF.

The chain combines TRBV25-1 with TRBJ2-2; 8 nucleotides align to TRBD1. Germline lookup yields CDR1 MGHDK and CDR2 SYGVNS. The CDR3 is 18 amino acids. The ends lost 5 bases at V and 3 bases at J; junction bases unmatched: 14. The CDR3 DNA reads as TGTGCCAGCAGTCCAAGTGGTGGACAGGGAATAGACACCGGGGAGCTGTTTTTT. Its translation is CASSPSGGQGIDTGELFF.

This clonotype is a singleton in its sample. This chain connects TRBV10-1 to TRBJ2-1; 12 bases agree with TRBD1. Germline loops: CDR1 WNHNN, CDR2 SYGVQD (reference sequence). The CDR3 runs 15 residues. V was clipped by 0 bases and J by 12 bases; unmatched bases: 6. CDR3 nucleotides: TGCGCCAGCAGTGAGTCGGGACAGGGGGCCAGGGGGCAGTTCTTC. It encodes CASSESGQGARGQFF.

The chain uses TRBV18 and TRBJ1-6; TRBD1 might be the D (5 bases). Germline V gene lookup returns CDR1 KGHSH and CDR2 LQKENI. Trimming stripped 8 bases from V and 7 bases from J, with 12 bases between. CDR3 length: 13 residues. This chain's CDR3 is CASLRGGNSPLHF. The CDR3 DNA reads TGTGCCAGCCTCCGGGGCGGGAATTCACCCCTCCACTTT.

As for this clonotype: Being one base from a much bigger clone, this may be a read error. The rearrangement joins TRBV29-1 to TRBJ2-1; D might be TRBD2 (6 bases). This CDR3 has 15 amino acids. CDR1 SQVTM and CDR2 ANQGSEA come from the germline V gene. Trimming took 5 bases from V and 6 from J, leaving 20 bases between them. The CDR3 nucleotides are TGCAGCGTTTATGGCCGGGAAGCGGGTTTCAATGAGCAGTTCTTC. It translates to CSVYGREAGFNEQFF.

Here the CDR3 reads CASSPSRGNSPLHF. Here the CDR3 DNA reads TGTGCCAGCAGCCCATCCCGGGGGAATTCACCCCTCCACTTT. This chain links TRBV3-1 with TRBJ1-6, with D possibly TRBD1 on 5 matching bases. Between the trimmed V and J ends, which lost 4 bases and 7 bases, there was a span of 11 bases. From germline, CDR1 is LGHDT and CDR2 YNNKEL (reference sequence). The CDR3 is made up of 14 amino acids.

This clonotype was observed a handful of times. This rearrangement joins TRBV6-5 to TRBJ2-5, with D possibly called TRBD1 or TRBD2 (5 bases each). Trimming pared 2 bases from V and 7 bases from J, leaving 14 bases between. The germline gives CDR1 MNHEY, CDR2 SVGAGI. The CDR3 loop spans 14 amino acids. The CDR3 DNA sequence: TGTGCCAGCAGTTACGGGGGACCGCGCAGGACCCAGTACTTC. Its translation: CASSYGGPRRTQYF.

This sequence joins TRBV15 and TRBJ1-1; D uncertain. The CDR3 is made up of 14 amino acids. The V and J ends lost 5 bases and 1 base respectively, with 11 bases between them. Germline CDR1 reads LNHNV; CDR2 reads YYDKDF (reference sequence). The CDR3 sequence is CATSPRKTNTEAFF. CDR3 coding DNA: TGTGCCACCAGCCCTAGAAAGACGAACACTGAAGCTTTCTTT.

This clonotype was seen only once. The J gene is TRBJ2-5, the V gene TRBV6-6; D gene ambiguous. The ends were cut back, 5 bases at V and 7 bases at J, with 11 bases in the middle. Germline V gives CDR1 MNHNY, CDR2 SVGAGI (reference sequence). The CDR3 spans 12 residues. This chain's CDR3 is CASSAIKVTQYF. Written as DNA, the CDR3 is TGTGCCAGCAGTGCCATCAAAGTGACCCAGTACTTC.

This clonotype was found a few times. The rearrangement uses TRBV7-2 and TRBJ2-5; D remains ambiguous. Germline V gene sequence: CDR1 SGHTA, CDR2 FQGNSA. Trimming pared 4 bases from V and 7 bases from J, leaving 13 bases between. This CDR3 is 13 amino acids long. The DNA for the CDR3 is TGTGCCAGCAGCTCCCGGGCTTCACGGACCCAGTACTTC. Translated: CASSSRASRTQYF.

This clonotype was recorded a few times. This sequence joins TRBV27 and TRBJ2-6; 8 nucleotides match TRBD1. Per germline, CDR1 MNHEY and CDR2 SMNVEV (reference sequence). Trimming cost V 6 bases and J 4 bases; bases outside gene matches: 11. This CDR3 contains 17 residues. The CDR3 is CASSNGQGETGANVLTF. In DNA form, the CDR3 reads TGTGCCAGCAGCAACGGACAGGGAGAAACCGGGGCCAACGTCCTGACTTTC.

In this sample, this clonotype turned up a few times. This chain uses TRBV24-1 with TRBJ2-3; D is uncertain. The V end was cut by 5 bases, the J end by 2 bases, with 7 bases between. Germline values: CDR1 KGHDR, CDR2 SFDVKD. The CDR3 consists of 13 residues. This CDR3 reads CATSVGNTDTQYF. The CDR3 bases are TGTGCCACCAGTGTAGGAAACACAGATACGCAGTATTTT.

The sample holds a few counts of this clonotype. The rearrangement joins TRBV24-1 to TRBJ2-5, with 13 bases fitting TRBD2. CDR1 is KGHDR and CDR2 is SFDVKD in the germline V gene. This CDR3 has 15 residues. With V trimmed by 7 bases and J by 3 bases, 4 bases remained unmatched. Here the CDR3 DNA reads TGTGCCACCAGCCTTACTAGCGGGAGGGAAGAGACCCAGTACTTC. Its translation is CATSLTSGREETQYF.

This clonotype was picked up many times. The V and J genes are TRBV20-1 and TRBJ2-3; the D is unclear. The germline gives CDR1 DFQATT, CDR2 SNEGSKA (reference sequence). The length of the CDR3 is 11 residues. V was clipped by 1 base and J by 4 bases, with 3 bases between them. Here the CDR3 reads CSARVADTQYF. In DNA form, the CDR3 reads TGCAGTGCTAGAGTGGCAGATACGCAGTATTTT.